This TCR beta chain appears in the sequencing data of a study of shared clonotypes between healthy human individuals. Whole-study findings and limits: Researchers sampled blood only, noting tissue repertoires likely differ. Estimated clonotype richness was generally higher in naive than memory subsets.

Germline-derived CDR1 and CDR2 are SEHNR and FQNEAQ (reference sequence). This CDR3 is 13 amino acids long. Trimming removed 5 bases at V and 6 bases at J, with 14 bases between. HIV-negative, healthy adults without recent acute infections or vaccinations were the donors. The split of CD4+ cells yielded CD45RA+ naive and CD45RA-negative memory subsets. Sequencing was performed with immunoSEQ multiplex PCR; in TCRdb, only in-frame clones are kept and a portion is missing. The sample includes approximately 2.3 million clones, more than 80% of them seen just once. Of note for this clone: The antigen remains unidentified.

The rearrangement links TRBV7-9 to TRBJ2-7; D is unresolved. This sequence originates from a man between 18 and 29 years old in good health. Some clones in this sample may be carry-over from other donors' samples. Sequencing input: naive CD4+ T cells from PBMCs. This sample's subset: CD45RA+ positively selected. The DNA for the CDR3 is TGTGCCAGCAGCCCAATCCCGGCAGTCGAGCAGTACTTC. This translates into CASSPIPAVEQYF. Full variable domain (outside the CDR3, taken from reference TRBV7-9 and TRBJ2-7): DTGVSQNPRHKITKRGQNVTFRCDPISEHNRLYWYRQTLGQGPEFLTYFQNEAQLEKSRLLSDRFSAERPKGSFSTLEIQRTEQGDSAMYLCASSPIPAVEQYFGPGTRLTVT.